Below, one T cell receptor beta chain is given with its context. Antigen: not known. The data belong to a study of identical twins. The ends lost 1 base at V and 7 bases at J; junction bases unmatched: 6. This CDR3 comprises 16 residues. Germline values: CDR1 SGHTA, CDR2 FQGNSA. Study-level results: Twin-shared out-of-frame alpha sequences showed excess low generation probability. Analyses based on zero insertions could be partly confounded by invariant MAIT and iNKT cells.

A universal primer binding site was introduced by template switching. The final cDNA contained unique molecular identifiers. A single record per CDR3 protein comes from TCRdb applying MiXCR to the 5' RACE reads. Here the sample spans 550,000 to 700,000 distinct CDR3 sequences, 9% to 10% being singletons. These data also featured in a second study, about yellow fever vaccine responses in identical twins.

This sequence was found in a woman aged 18-30 years in good health. What was sequenced was PBMCs. The V call is TRBV7-2, the J call TRBJ2-1, with 11 bases matching TRBD2. The CDR3 nucleotides read TGTGCCAGCAGCTTAGGGGGGACTAGCGGTCAAAATGAGCAGTTCTTC. Its translation: CASSLGGTSGQNEQFF.